This is a list of T cell receptor beta chains from one sample in a study of beta chain features in type 1 diabetes. The method was immunoSEQ multiplex PCR; TCRdb's version includes in-frame clones alone and lacks a portion of them. The sample has around 310,000 clones, around 10% seen once; the top ten hold roughly 0.014%. Sequenced: naive CD4+ T cells from blood. All receptors come from a woman between 25 and 40 years old in good health. CDR3s include the opening cysteine and the closing phenylalanine or tryptophan. A D gene is named only where the DNA matches it firmly. A clone size is listed for some rows: how often the clone was seen (once, few, many), or a class if it is expanded.

TRBV30	-	TRBJ2-7	few	CAWNRASYEQYF	TGTGCCTGGAACAGGGCGTCCTACGAGCAGTACTTC
TRBV10-3	-	TRBJ2-2	-	CAISDTPDTGELFF	TGTGCCATCAGTGATACCCCGGACACCGGGGAGCTGTTTTTT
TRBV30	TRBD1	TRBJ1-5	-	CAWSDRGRQPQHF	TGTGCCTGGAGTGACAGGGGTAGGCAGCCCCAGCATTTT
TRBV7-2	TRBD2	TRBJ2-1	-	CASSLRRAGGYTNEQFF	TGTGCCAGCAGCCTCAGGAGAGCGGGAGGATATACCAATGAGCAGTTCTTC
TRBV7-9	-	TRBJ2-1	few	CASRRSQNNEQFF	TGTGCCAGCCGAAGAAGCCAAAACAATGAGCAGTTCTTC
TRBV29-1	-	TRBJ2-7	-	CSVGRQGSEQYF	TGCAGCGTGGGCCGACAAGGTTCCGAGCAGTACTTC
TRBV14	TRBD1	TRBJ2-6	-	CASSIRTGGAYGANVLTF	TGTGCCAGCAGCATACGGACAGGGGGCGCATATGGGGCCAACGTCCTGACTTTC
TRBV7-2	TRBD2	TRBJ2-2	-	CASSPRTSRYTGELFF	TGTGCCAGCAGCCCCCGGACTAGCCGATACACCGGGGAGCTGTTTTTT
TRBV5-1	-	TRBJ2-1	few	CASSLEKLVGANEQFF	TGCGCCAGCAGCTTGGAAAAACTAGTGGGGGCCAATGAGCAGTTCTTC
TRBV25-1	-	TRBJ2-1	-	CASKRGFEGNEQFF	TGTGCCAGCAAAAGGGGGTTTGAGGGGAATGAGCAGTTCTTC
TRBV6-1	TRBD1	TRBJ1-1	few	CASSRDRDSEAFF	TGTGCCAGCAGCCGGGACAGGGACTCTGAAGCTTTCTTT
TRBV18	TRBD2	TRBJ2-1	few	CASSQKLAGDNEQFF	TGTGCCAGCTCACAGAAACTAGCGGGGGACAATGAGCAGTTCTTC
TRBV6-6	-	TRBJ2-3	-	CASRGLLTDTQYF	TGTGCCAGCAGGGGACTTCTCACAGATACGCAGTATTTT
TRBV29-1	TRBD2	TRBJ2-7	-	CSVEDKPSGRSYEQYF	TGCAGCGTTGAAGACAAACCTAGCGGGAGGTCCTACGAGCAGTACTTC
TRBV7-6	-	TRBJ2-7	few	CASSPGGNYEQYF	TGTGCCAGCAGCCCAGGGGGGAACTACGAGCAGTACTTC
TRBV7-2	TRBD1	TRBJ1-2	-	CASRGQGAGGYTF	TGTGCCAGCCGTGGACAGGGGGCAGGTGGCTACACCTTC
TRBV18	TRBD2	TRBJ2-1	few	CASSPPNLAGGPGEQFF	TGTGCCAGCTCACCACCAAATCTAGCGGGAGGGCCTGGCGAGCAGTTCTTC
TRBV18	TRBD1	TRBJ2-3	-	CASSPGQGTDTQYF	TGTGCCAGCTCACCGGGACAGGGCACAGATACGCAGTATTTT
TRBV7-2	-	TRBJ1-3	-	CASSIQGASGNTIYF	TGTGCCAGCAGCATACAGGGAGCCTCTGGAAACACCATATATTTT
TRBV29-1	TRBD2	TRBJ2-1	few	CSVTSGLAGNEQFF	TGCAGCGTTACTTCCGGACTAGCGGGTAATGAGCAGTTCTTC
TRBV28	TRBD1	TRBJ2-7	few	CASSSTDRDKYF	TGTGCCAGCAGTTCGACCGACAGGGATAAGTACTTC
TRBV19	TRBD1	TRBJ2-5	-	CASSTGGRETQYF	TGTGCCAGTAGCACAGGGGGCCGAGAGACCCAGTACTTC
TRBV9	-	TRBJ1-2	few	CASSVDQGYYGYTF	TGTGCCAGCAGCGTAGATCAGGGGTACTATGGCTACACCTTC
TRBV10-3	TRBD2	TRBJ2-2	few	CAINREAGELFF	TGTGCCATCAATCGGGAGGCCGGGGAGCTGTTTTTT
TRBV4-3	-	TRBJ2-1	few	CASSQDRAGYNEQFF	TGCGCCAGCAGCCAAGATCGTGCCGGTTACAATGAGCAGTTCTTC
TRBV11-3	-	TRBJ2-1	-	CASSPSMAYNEQFF	TGTGCCAGCAGCCCATCGATGGCATACAATGAGCAGTTCTTC
TRBV7-7	-	TRBJ2-5	few	CASSLARTRQETQYF	TGTGCTAGCAGCTTAGCCCGTACGCGTCAAGAGACCCAGTACTTC